This TCR beta chain is drawn from a study of response to subunit inactivated influenza vaccine. V dropped 5 bases and J dropped 0 bases, with 11 bases sitting between them. The V gene's germline CDR1 is MNHNS and CDR2 SASEGT. The CDR3 totals 16 residues. General study results and limits: New T cells are recruited in small numbers by each seasonal influenza vaccination, according to the authors' suggestion.

As for this clonotype: Its antigen is not identified.

TCRdb fed the RT-PCR reads into MiXCR, producing one record per CDR3 protein. The sample lists roughly 710,000 distinct CDR3 sequences; 14% were seen once. The sample here was PBMCs from blood, taken 14 days before vaccination. This chain joins TRBV6-1 and TRBJ1-6; D unresolved. This clonotype was obtained from a man aged 50 to 60 who received an inactivated influenza vaccine. The CDR3 loop reads CASSLRESSYNSPLHF. The CDR3 DNA sequence: TGTGCCAGCAGTCTAAGGGAGAGCTCCTATAATTCACCCCTCCACTTT.